This TCR beta chain comes out of a study of T-cell reconstitution after alpha-beta-depleted transplantation in children. For TCRbeta, the library was prepared with unique molecular identifiers. TCRdb reprocessed the PCR reads via MiXCR and lists one record per CDR3 protein. The sample has more than 200,000 distinct CDR3 sequences; roughly 23% are singletons. Only a few counts were recorded for this clonotype. The V end lost 5 bases, the J end lost 2 bases, and 12 bases lay between the germline ends. The CDR3 runs 14 residues. Germline CDR1 MDHEN, CDR2 SYDVKM. Material: PBMCs, obtained before TCRalphabeta/CD19-depleted stem cell transplant. The chain uses TRBV28 and TRBJ2-5, with D possibly TRBD1 on 5 matching bases. The source of this sequence is a girl aged 2 to 10 with Fanconi anemia, due to receive a stem cell transplant. The CDR3 sequence is CASSRDSSQETQYF. CDR3 DNA sequence: TGTGCCAGCAGTAGAGACAGCTCTCAAGAGACCCAGTACTTC. Full variable domain (outside the CDR3, taken from reference TRBV28 and TRBJ2-5): DVKVTQSSRYLVKRTGEKVFLECVQDMDHENMFWYRQDPGLGLRLIYFSYDVKMKEKGDIPEGYSVSREKKERFSLILESASTNQTSMYLCASSRDSSQETQYFGPGTRLLVL.